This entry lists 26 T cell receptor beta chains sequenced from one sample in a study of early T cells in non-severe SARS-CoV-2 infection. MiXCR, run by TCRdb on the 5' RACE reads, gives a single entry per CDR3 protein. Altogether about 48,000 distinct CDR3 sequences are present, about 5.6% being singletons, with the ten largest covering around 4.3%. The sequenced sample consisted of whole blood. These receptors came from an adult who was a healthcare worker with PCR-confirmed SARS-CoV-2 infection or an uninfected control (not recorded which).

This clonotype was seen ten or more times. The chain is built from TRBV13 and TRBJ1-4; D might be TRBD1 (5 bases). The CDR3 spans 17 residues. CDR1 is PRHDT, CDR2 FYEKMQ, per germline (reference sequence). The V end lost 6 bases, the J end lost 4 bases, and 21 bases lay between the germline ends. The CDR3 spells CASSKGRAHYSNEKLFF. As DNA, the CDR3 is TGTGCCAGCAGTAAAGGCAGGGCGCACTATAGTAATGAAAAACTGTTTTTT.

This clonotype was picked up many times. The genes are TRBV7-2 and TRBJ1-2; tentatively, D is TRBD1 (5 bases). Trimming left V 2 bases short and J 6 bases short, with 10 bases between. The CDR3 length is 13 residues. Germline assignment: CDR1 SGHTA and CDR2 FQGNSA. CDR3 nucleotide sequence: TGTGCCAGCAGCTTAAGTGTCAGGGATGGCTACACCTTC. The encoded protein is CASSLSVRDGYTF.

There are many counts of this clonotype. The CDR3 spells CASSVPRSPGEQYF. The CDR3 nucleotides are TGTGCCAGCAGTGTACCTCGGTCCCCAGGCGAGCAGTACTTC. The chain has TRBV27 and TRBJ2-7; D is uncertain. The CDR3 is 14 residues long. V lost 5 bases and J 6 bases, leaving 17 bases between the germline ends. Germline assignment: CDR1 MNHEY and CDR2 SMNVEV (reference sequence).

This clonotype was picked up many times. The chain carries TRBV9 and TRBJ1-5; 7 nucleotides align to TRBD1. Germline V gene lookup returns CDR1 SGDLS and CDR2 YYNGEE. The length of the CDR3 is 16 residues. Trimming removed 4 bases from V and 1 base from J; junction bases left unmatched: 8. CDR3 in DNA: TGTGCCAGCAGCCCACAGACAGGGCCGAGCAATCAGCCCCAGCATTTT. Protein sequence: CASSPQTGPSNQPQHF.

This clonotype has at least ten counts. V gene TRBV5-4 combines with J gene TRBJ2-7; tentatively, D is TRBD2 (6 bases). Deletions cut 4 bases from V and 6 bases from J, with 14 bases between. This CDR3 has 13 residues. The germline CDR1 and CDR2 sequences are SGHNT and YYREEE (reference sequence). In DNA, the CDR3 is TGTGCCAGCAGCGCGGGACCGGGCTCCGAGCAGTACTTC. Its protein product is CASSAGPGSEQYF. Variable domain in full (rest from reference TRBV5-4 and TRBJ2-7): ETGVTQSPTHLIKTRGQQVTLRCSSQSGHNTVSWYQQALGQGPQFIFQYYREEENGRGNFPPRFSGLQFPNYSSELNVNALELDDSALYLCASSAGPGSEQYFGPGTRLTVT.

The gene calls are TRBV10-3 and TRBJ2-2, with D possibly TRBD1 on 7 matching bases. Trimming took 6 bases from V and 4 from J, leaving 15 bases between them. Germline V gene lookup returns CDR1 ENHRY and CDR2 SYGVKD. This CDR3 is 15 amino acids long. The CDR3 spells CAISRGQGGTGELFF. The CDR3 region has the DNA TGTGCCATCAGCCGCGGGCAGGGGGGCACCGGGGAGCTGTTTTTT.

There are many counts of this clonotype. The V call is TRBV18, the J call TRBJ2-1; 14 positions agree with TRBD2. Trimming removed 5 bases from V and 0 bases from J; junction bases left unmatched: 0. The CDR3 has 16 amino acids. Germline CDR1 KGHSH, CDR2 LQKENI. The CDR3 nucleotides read TGTGCCAGCTCAGGACTAGCGGGGGGCTCCTACAATGAGCAGTTCTTC. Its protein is CASSGLAGGSYNEQFF.

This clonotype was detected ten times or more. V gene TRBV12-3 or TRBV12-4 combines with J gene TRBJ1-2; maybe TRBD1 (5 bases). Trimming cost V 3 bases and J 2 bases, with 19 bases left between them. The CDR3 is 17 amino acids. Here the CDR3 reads CASSFISGLGGNYGYTF. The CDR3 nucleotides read TGTGCCAGCAGTTTCATCTCTGGACTGGGGGGAAACTATGGCTACACCTTC.

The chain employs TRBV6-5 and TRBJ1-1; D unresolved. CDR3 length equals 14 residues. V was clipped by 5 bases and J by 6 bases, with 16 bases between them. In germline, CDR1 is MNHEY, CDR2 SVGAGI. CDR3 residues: CASSPPGPPAEAFF. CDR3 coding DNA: TGTGCCAGCAGTCCACCCGGCCCCCCGGCTGAAGCTTTCTTT.

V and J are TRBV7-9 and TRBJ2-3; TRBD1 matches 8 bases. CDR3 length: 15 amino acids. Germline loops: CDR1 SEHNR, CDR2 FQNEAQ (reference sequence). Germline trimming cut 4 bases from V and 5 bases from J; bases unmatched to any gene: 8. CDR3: CASSWPAGGLDTQYF. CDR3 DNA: TGTGCCAGCAGCTGGCCGGCAGGGGGCTTAGATACGCAGTATTTT.

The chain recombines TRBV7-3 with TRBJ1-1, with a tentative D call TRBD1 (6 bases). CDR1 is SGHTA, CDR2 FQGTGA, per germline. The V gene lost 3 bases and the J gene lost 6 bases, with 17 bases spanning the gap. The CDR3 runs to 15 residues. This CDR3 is CASSFSGALGAEAFF. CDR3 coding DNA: TGTGCCAGCAGCTTTTCAGGGGCCCTCGGGGCTGAAGCTTTCTTT.

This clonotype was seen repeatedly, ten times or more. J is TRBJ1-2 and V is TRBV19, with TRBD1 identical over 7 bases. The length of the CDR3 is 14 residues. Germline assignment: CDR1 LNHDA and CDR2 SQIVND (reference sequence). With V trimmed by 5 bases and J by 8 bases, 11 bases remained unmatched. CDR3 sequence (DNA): TGTGCCAGTAGTCCGACCAGACAGGGCGGAGGCTACACCTTC. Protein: CASSPTRQGGGYTF. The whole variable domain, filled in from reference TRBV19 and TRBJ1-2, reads DGGITQSPKYLFRKEGQNVTLSCEQNLNHDAMYWYRQDPGQGLRLIYYSQIVNDFQKGDIAEGYSVSREKKESFPLTVTSAQKNPTAFYLCASSPTRQGGGYTFGSGTRLTVV.

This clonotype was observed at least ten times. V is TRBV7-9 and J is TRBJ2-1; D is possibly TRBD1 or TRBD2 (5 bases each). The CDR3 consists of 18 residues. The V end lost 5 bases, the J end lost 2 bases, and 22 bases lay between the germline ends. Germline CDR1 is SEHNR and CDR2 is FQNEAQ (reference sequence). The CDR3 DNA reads TGTGCCAGCAGCACCTGGGACCCACGAGGGTGGACCTACAATGAGCAGTTCTTC. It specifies CASSTWDPRGWTYNEQFF.

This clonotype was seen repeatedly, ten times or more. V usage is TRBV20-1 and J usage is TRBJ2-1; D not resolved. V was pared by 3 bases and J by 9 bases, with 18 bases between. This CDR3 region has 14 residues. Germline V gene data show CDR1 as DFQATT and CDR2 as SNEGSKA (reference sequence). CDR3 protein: CSARPTSNVGEQFF. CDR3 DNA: TGCAGTGCTAGGCCAACGTCTAACGTCGGTGAGCAGTTCTTC.

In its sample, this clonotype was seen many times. In nucleotides, the CDR3 is TGCGCCAGCAGTGGGGACGTCTCCTACAATGAGCAGTTCTTC. Translating gives CASSGDVSYNEQFF. The J gene is TRBJ2-1, the V gene TRBV10-2; perhaps D is TRBD1 or TRBD2 (5 bases each). From germline, CDR1 is WSHSY and CDR2 SAAADI. V was shortened by 4 bases and J by 0 bases, with 7 bases between the two germline ends. This CDR3 has 14 amino acids.

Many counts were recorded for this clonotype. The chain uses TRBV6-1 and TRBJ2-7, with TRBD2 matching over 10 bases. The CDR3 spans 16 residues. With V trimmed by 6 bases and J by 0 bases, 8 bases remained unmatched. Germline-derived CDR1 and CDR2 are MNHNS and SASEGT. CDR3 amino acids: CASSHTLAGSSYEQYF. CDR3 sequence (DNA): TGTGCCAGCAGCCATACACTAGCGGGGAGCTCCTACGAGCAGTACTTC.

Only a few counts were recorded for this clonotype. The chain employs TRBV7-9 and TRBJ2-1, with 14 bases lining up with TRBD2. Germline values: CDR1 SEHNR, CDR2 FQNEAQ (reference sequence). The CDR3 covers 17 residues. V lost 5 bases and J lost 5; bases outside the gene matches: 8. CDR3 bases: TGTGCCAGCAGCCCCCAAGGGGGACTAGCGGGGGACAATGAGCAGTTCTTC. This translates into CASSPQGGLAGDNEQFF.

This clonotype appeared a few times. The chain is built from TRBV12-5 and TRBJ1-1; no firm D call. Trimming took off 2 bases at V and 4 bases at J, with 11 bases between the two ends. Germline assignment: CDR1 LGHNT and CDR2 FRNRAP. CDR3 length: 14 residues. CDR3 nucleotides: TGTGCTAGTGGTTTGTACTTGGCAGCCACTGAAGCTTTCTTT. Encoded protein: CASGLYLAATEAFF.

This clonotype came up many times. CDR3 residues: CASSESCRAWNTEAFF. DNA for the CDR3: TGCGCCAGCAGTGAGTCGTGCAGGGCTTGGAACACTGAAGCTTTCTTT. The gene calls are TRBV10-1 and TRBJ1-1, with D maybe TRBD1 (5 bases). The V gene lost 0 bases and the J gene lost 1 base, with 12 bases spanning the gap. The length of the CDR3 is 16 residues. Germline assignment: CDR1 WNHNN and CDR2 SYGVQD (reference sequence).

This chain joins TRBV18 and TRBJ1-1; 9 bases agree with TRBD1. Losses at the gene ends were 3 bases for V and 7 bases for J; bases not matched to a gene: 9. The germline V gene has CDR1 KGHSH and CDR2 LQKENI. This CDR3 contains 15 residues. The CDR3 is CASSPPRQGVYEAFF. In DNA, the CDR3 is TGTGCCAGCTCACCCCCTCGACAGGGGGTGTATGAAGCTTTCTTT.

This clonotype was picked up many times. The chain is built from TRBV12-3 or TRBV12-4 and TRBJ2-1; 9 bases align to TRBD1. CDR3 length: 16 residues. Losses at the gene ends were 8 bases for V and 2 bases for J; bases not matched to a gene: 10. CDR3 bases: TGTGCCAGCGTTAAACAGGGGGCCCTAACCTACAATGAGCAGTTCTTC. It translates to CASVKQGALTYNEQFF.

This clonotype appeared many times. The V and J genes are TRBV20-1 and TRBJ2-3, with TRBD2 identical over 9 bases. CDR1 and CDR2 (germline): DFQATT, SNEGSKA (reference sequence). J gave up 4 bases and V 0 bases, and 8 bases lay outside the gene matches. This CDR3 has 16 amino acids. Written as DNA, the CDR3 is TGCAGTGCTAGAGACGTTAGCGGGAGTCCCCCAGATACGCAGTATTTT. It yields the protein CSARDVSGSPPDTQYF.

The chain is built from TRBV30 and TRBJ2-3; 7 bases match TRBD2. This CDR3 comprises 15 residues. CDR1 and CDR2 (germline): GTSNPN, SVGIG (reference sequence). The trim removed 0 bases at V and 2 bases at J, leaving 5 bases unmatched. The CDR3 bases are TGTGCCTGGAGTGTAGAGGCGGGGGTCACAGATACGCAGTATTTT. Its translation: CAWSVEAGVTDTQYF.

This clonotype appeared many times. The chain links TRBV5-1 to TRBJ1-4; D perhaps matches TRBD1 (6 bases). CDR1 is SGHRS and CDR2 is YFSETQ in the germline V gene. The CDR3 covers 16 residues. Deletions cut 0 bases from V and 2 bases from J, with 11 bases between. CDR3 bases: TGCGCCAGCAGCTTGGTGGGGGGCAGGACTAATGAAAAACTGTTTTTT. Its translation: CASSLVGGRTNEKLFF.

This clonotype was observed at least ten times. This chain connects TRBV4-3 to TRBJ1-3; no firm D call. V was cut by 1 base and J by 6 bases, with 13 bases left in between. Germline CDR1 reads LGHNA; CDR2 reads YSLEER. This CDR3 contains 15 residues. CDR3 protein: CASSQVIGIQNTIYF. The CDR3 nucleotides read TGCGCCAGCAGCCAAGTAATCGGCATACAAAACACCATATATTTT.

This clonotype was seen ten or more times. The CDR3 DNA reads TGTGCCAGCAGTGAAGCCGGCGGGAGGGCCATCTACGAGCAGTACTTC. It yields the protein CASSEAGGRAIYEQYF. The V gene is TRBV6-1, the J gene TRBJ2-7; TRBD2 agrees at 9 bases. Trimming cost V 0 bases and J 3 bases; bases outside gene matches: 6. The CDR3 covers 16 residues. The V gene's germline CDR1 is MNHNS and CDR2 SASEGT.